These 10 T cell receptor beta chains came from one sample sequenced in a study of blood T cell repertoires in COVID-19. Profiled with immunoSEQ multiplex PCR; TCRdb holds only in-frame clones, not every one. The sample carries 250,000 to 300,000 clones, roughly 90% recorded once. Specimen: peripheral blood. The origin of the receptors is a woman aged 30 to 39 with acute or convalescent COVID-19.

The J gene is TRBJ1-5, the V gene TRBV11-2, with D possibly TRBD1 on 5 matching bases. Germline CDR1 and CDR2: SGHAT and FQNNGV. Trimming stripped 3 bases from V and 7 bases from J, with 13 bases between. The CDR3 runs 14 residues. CDR3 DNA sequence: TGTGCCAGCAGCTTTCAGGGAAAAGGCCAGCCCCAGCATTTT. Translated: CASSFQGKGQPQHF.

The rearrangement joins TRBV5-1 to TRBJ1-2, with TRBD1 identical over 7 bases. CDR3 length: 13 residues. Germline lookup yields CDR1 SGHRS and CDR2 YFSETQ. J gave up 7 bases and V 2 bases, and 5 bases lay outside the gene matches. CDR3 coding DNA: TGCGCCAGCAGCTTCGACAGGGTGGTTGGCTACACCTTC. It yields the protein CASSFDRVVGYTF. Full variable domain (remainder filled in from reference TRBV5-1 and TRBJ1-2): KAGVTQTPRYLIKTRGQQVTLSCSPISGHRSVSWYQQTPGQGLQFLFEYFSETQRNKGNFPGRFSGRQFSNSRSEMNVSTLELGDSALYLCASSFDRVVGYTFGSGTRLTVV.

The J gene is TRBJ2-7, the V gene TRBV6-6; D might be TRBD1 (6 bases). Germline V lookup: CDR1 MNHNY, CDR2 SVGAGI (reference sequence). V gave up 11 bases and J gave up 2 bases, with 13 bases separating them. This CDR3 has 12 amino acids. The DNA of the CDR3 is TGTGCCGGTTCCGGGACAACCTACGAGCAGTACTTC. Translating it yields CAGSGTTYEQYF.

The chain recombines TRBV10-3 with TRBJ2-3; D not resolved. Trimming left V 7 bases short and J 6 bases short, with 8 bases between. CDR3 length: 11 residues. The germline V gene encodes CDR1 ENHRY and CDR2 SYGVKD. This chain's CDR3 is CAIKAFDTQYF. The CDR3 bases are TGTGCCATCAAAGCTTTTGATACGCAGTATTTT.

This clone has only a few counts. This sequence joins TRBV5-4 and TRBJ2-7; the D gene is possibly TRBD2 (5 bases). CDR3 size: 12 residues. V lost 5 bases and J lost 2, with 8 bases in between. Germline CDR1 SGHNT, CDR2 YYREEE (reference sequence). The CDR3 nucleotides read TGTGCCAGCAGGAGGGAAACCTACGAGCAGTACTTC. This sequence encodes CASRRETYEQYF.

The genes are TRBV12-3 or TRBV12-4 and TRBJ2-3, with D maybe TRBD2 (5 bases). This CDR3 comprises 13 residues. Trimming removed 4 bases from V and 2 bases from J, with 7 bases in between. CDR3 sequence: CASSWLATDTQYF. The CDR3 DNA is TGTGCCAGCAGTTGGCTAGCCACAGATACGCAGTATTTT.

The chain links TRBV9 to TRBJ2-7; D remains unclear. The V end lost 0 bases, the J end lost 3 bases, and 10 bases lay between the germline ends. The CDR3 has 14 residues. The germline CDR1 and CDR2 sequences are SGDLS and YYNGEE. The CDR3 DNA reads as TGTGCCAGCAGCGTAGGGGCAGGCGACTACGAGCAGTACTTC. This codes for CASSVGAGDYEQYF.

The chain is built from TRBV7-9 and TRBJ2-2; TRBD2 matches at 7 bases. The CDR3 spans 15 residues. Per germline, CDR1 SEHNR and CDR2 FQNEAQ (reference sequence). V shed 3 bases and J 3 bases; nucleotides not matched to a gene: 4. This CDR3 reads CASSLLAVDTGELFF. In DNA, the CDR3 is TGTGCCAGCAGCTTGCTAGCGGTCGACACCGGGGAGCTGTTTTTT.

The sample holds a few counts of this clone. The chain employs TRBV18 and TRBJ1-4; 7 bases map to TRBD1. Germline loops: CDR1 KGHSH, CDR2 LQKENI. The V segment lost 4 bases and the J segment 2 bases; nucleotides outside the gene matches: 4. The CDR3 contains 15 residues. The DNA for the CDR3 is TGTGCCAGCTCACTACCGGGACAGACTAATGAAAAACTGTTTTTT. This translates into CASSLPGQTNEKLFF.

This sequence joins TRBV7-9 and TRBJ2-7; D may be TRBD1 (6 bases). V was pared by 1 base and J by 11 bases, with 15 bases between. The CDR3 sequence is 13 residues long. Germline V gives CDR1 SEHNR, CDR2 FQNEAQ (reference sequence). This chain's CDR3 is CASSLDLNRDEYF. The CDR3 coding sequence is TGTGCCAGCAGCTTAGACCTGAACAGGGATGAGTACTTC.